Each of the 32 T cell receptor beta chains below was sequenced from the same sample in a study of blood T cell repertoires in COVID-19. The protocol was immunoSEQ multiplex PCR, while the TCRdb copy is restricted to in-frame clones and leaves out a portion. Of over 300,000 clones listed, nearly 90% were seen once; the top ten hold around 7%. Sequenced input: peripheral blood. The receptor source for this set is a man younger than 30 with active or convalescent COVID-19.

This chain uses TRBV7-6 with TRBJ1-3, with D possibly being TRBD1 (5 bases). The V gene lost 3 bases and the J gene lost 0 bases, with 9 bases spanning the gap. Germline CDR1 SGHVS, CDR2 FNYEAQ. The CDR3 contains 15 residues. CDR3 sequence: CASSLAGNSGNTIYF. In DNA form, the CDR3 reads TGTGCCAGCAGCTTGGCAGGGAACTCTGGAAACACCATATATTTT.

This sequence joins TRBV10-1 and TRBJ1-5; 9 nucleotides match TRBD1. The germline CDR1 and CDR2 sequences are WNHNN and SYGVQD (reference sequence). The CDR3 totals 13 residues. The ends lost 8 bases at V and 5 bases at J; junction bases unmatched: 4. CDR3 in amino acids: CASSTGGDQPQHF. In DNA, the CDR3 is TGCGCCAGCTCGACAGGGGGGGATCAGCCCCAGCATTTT.

V gene TRBV3-1 (or the pseudogene TRBV3-2) combines with J gene TRBJ1-5; D unclear. Germline loops: CDR1 LGHDT, CDR2 YNNKEL (reference sequence). V shed 6 bases and J shed 3 bases, with 12 bases lying between them. The CDR3 has 14 amino acids. CDR3 region: CASSWRASNQPQHF. The CDR3 coding sequence is TGTGCCAGCAGTTGGAGGGCCTCCAATCAGCCCCAGCATTTT.

The chain combines TRBV6-1 with TRBJ1-1; TRBD1 might be the D (6 bases). The germline V and J ends were trimmed by 1 base and 6 bases, with 12 bases remaining between them. The germline CDR1 and CDR2 sequences are MNHNS and SASEGT. This CDR3 has 14 amino acids. Here the CDR3 reads CASSEGGHYAEAFF. CDR3 in DNA: TGTGCCAGCAGTGAAGGGGGACATTATGCTGAAGCTTTCTTT.

The rearrangement links TRBV4-2 to TRBJ2-4; D possibly corresponds to TRBD2 (6 bases). The V gene lost 1 base and the J gene lost 7 bases, with 17 bases spanning the gap. Germline V lookup: CDR1 LGHNA, CDR2 YNFKEQ. The CDR3 is made up of 16 amino acids. CDR3 DNA: TGTGCCAGCAGCCAAGGGAGGGCCCGGTTGGGGAACATTCAGTACTTC. This sequence encodes CASSQGRARLGNIQYF.

The CDR3 sequence: CASSRPSGGGTYEQYF. CDR3 bases: TGTGCCAGCAGCCGTCCCTCGGGGGGCGGCACCTACGAGCAGTACTTC. The chain links TRBV5-4 to TRBJ2-7; tentatively, D is TRBD2 (7 bases). Trimming removed 4 bases at V and 2 bases at J, with 19 bases between. CDR3 length: 16 amino acids. CDR1 and CDR2 (germline): SGHNT, YYREEE (reference sequence).

As regards this clone: The sample contains more than one DNA sequence encoding this CDR3. V and J are TRBV18 and TRBJ1-1; D call uncertain. CDR1 and CDR2 from the germline V gene are KGHSH and LQKENI. This CDR3 contains 13 residues. V lost 6 bases and J lost 0, with 8 bases in between. The CDR3 loop is CASSPTMNTEAFF. Here the CDR3 DNA reads TGTGCCAGCTCCCCTACCATGAACACTGAAGCTTTCTTT.

The rearrangement joins TRBV11-2 to TRBJ2-1; no clear D gene. The V gene's germline CDR1 is SGHAT and CDR2 FQNNGV. The V and J ends lost 5 bases and 6 bases respectively, with 8 bases between them. The CDR3 is made up of 12 amino acids. Here the CDR3 reads CASSIFINEQFF. Written as DNA, the CDR3 is TGTGCCAGCAGCATCTTTATCAATGAGCAGTTCTTC.

The chain carries TRBV29-1 and TRBJ1-2; D call uncertain. The V gene lost 7 bases and the J gene lost 8 bases, with 11 bases spanning the gap. Germline CDR1 and CDR2: SQVTM and ANQGSEA. The CDR3 spans 10 residues. The CDR3 loop reads CSADSPGYTF. For the CDR3, the DNA is TGCAGCGCAGACTCGCCGGGCTACACCTTC.

This chain links TRBV12-3 or TRBV12-4 with TRBJ2-7, with D unclear. V was trimmed by 4 bases and J by 4 bases, leaving 8 bases between them. This CDR3 has 12 amino acids. The DNA for the CDR3 is TGTGCCAGCAGTTCGAACGGTTACGAGCAGTACTTC. It is translated as CASSSNGYEQYF.

This clone came up a few times. The chain carries TRBV20-1 and TRBJ2-7; 9 positions match TRBD2. Unmatched junction bases numbered 8, after V lost 3 bases and J lost 2 bases. This CDR3 region has 15 residues. Germline loops: CDR1 DFQATT, CDR2 SNEGSKA (reference sequence). CDR3 region: CSASFGTSSTYEQYF. Here the CDR3 DNA reads TGCAGTGCTAGTTTTGGGACTAGCAGTACCTACGAGCAGTACTTC.

The V gene is TRBV25-1, the J gene TRBJ2-1, with 7 positions matching TRBD2. Trimming cost V 0 bases and J 7 bases; bases outside gene matches: 9. CDR1 is MGHDK and CDR2 is SYGVNS in the germline V gene. This CDR3 is 16 amino acids long. The CDR3 here is CASSEYRAGEVNEQFF. In DNA form, the CDR3 reads TGTGCCAGCAGTGAATATCGGGCGGGGGAGGTGAATGAGCAGTTCTTC. Variable domain in full (rest from reference TRBV25-1 and TRBJ2-1): EADIYQTPRYLVIGTGKKITLECSQTMGHDKMYWYQQDPGMELHLIHYSYGVNSTEKGDLSSESTVSRIRTEHFPLTLESARPSHTSQYLCASSEYRAGEVNEQFFGPGTRLTVL.

V and J are TRBV6-2 or TRBV6-3 and TRBJ2-1; TRBD2 matches 14 bases. The CDR3 runs to 14 residues. Per the germline V gene, CDR1 is MNHEY and CDR2 is SVGEGT. J was trimmed by 9 bases and V by 6 bases; bases with no gene match: 4. The CDR3 region has the DNA TGTGCCAGCAGCCAGGGACTAGCGGGAGCTGAGCAGTTCTTC. Protein product: CASSQGLAGAEQFF.

The V and J genes are TRBV7-9 and TRBJ2-2; D might be TRBD2 (6 bases). Trimming took off 5 bases at V and 4 bases at J, with 11 bases between the two ends. The CDR3 contains 14 residues. Germline CDR1 is SEHNR and CDR2 is FQNEAQ (reference sequence). The CDR3 DNA reads as TGTGCCAGCAGCCCTCCGGGGGTCACCGGGGAGCTGTTTTTT. Its translation: CASSPPGVTGELFF.

The rearrangement links TRBV19 to TRBJ2-3; D may be TRBD1 (5 bases). V lost 3 bases and J 1 base, leaving 11 bases between the germline ends. The CDR3 is 15 residues long. The V gene's germline CDR1 is LNHDA and CDR2 SQIVND (reference sequence). The CDR3 nucleotides are TGTGCCAGTAGTATGCGACAGTTCGGCACAGATACGCAGTATTTT. It yields the protein CASSMRQFGTDTQYF.

J is TRBJ1-5 and V is TRBV19; TRBD1 matches 8 bases. CDR1 and CDR2 (germline): LNHDA, SQIVND (reference sequence). J lost 5 bases, V lost 4 bases, and 10 bases had no gene match. The CDR3 runs 16 residues. The CDR3 sequence: CASSTPGGTGYQPQHF. As DNA, the CDR3 is TGTGCCAGTAGTACCCCCGGGGGGACAGGCTATCAGCCCCAGCATTTT.

This chain joins TRBV10-2 and TRBJ2-7, with 11 bases identical to TRBD2. Per the germline V gene, CDR1 is WSHSY and CDR2 is SAAADI. The CDR3 is 15 amino acids. V shed 3 bases and J 4 bases; nucleotides not matched to a gene: 5. The CDR3 region is CASSDAGTSGYEQYF. DNA of the CDR3: TGCGCCAGCAGTGACGCCGGGACTAGCGGTTACGAGCAGTACTTC.

The chain uses TRBV7-2 and TRBJ2-1; D ambiguous. The CDR3 consists of 14 residues. CDR1 is SGHTA, CDR2 FQGNSA, per germline. Trimming cost V 7 bases and J 6 bases, with 16 bases left between them. CDR3 nucleotides: TGTGCCAGCACCCCAGGTGGCTCTTTCAATGAGCAGTTCTTC. This encodes CASTPGGSFNEQFF.

V is TRBV5-1 and J is TRBJ2-7, with D perhaps TRBD1 (5 bases). This CDR3 region has 13 residues. CDR1 is SGHRS, CDR2 YFSETQ, per germline. V was shortened by 1 base and J by 2 bases, with 7 bases between the two germline ends. As DNA, the CDR3 is TGCGCCAGCAGCTTGACAGGAACCTACGAGCAGTACTTC. It translates to CASSLTGTYEQYF. Together with reference TRBV5-1 and TRBJ2-7, the CDR3 gives the full variable domain: KAGVTQTPRYLIKTRGQQVTLSCSPISGHRSVSWYQQTPGQGLQFLFEYFSETQRNKGNFPGRFSGRQFSNSRSEMNVSTLELGDSALYLCASSLTGTYEQYFGPGTRLTVT.

The chain employs TRBV2 and TRBJ2-7; 10 bases are shared with TRBD1. The CDR3 sequence is 16 residues long. The V gene's germline CDR1 is SNHLY and CDR2 FYNNEI. Losses at the gene ends were 1 base for V and 5 bases for J; bases not matched to a gene: 8. The CDR3 DNA follows: TGTGCCAGCAGTGAAGTTCCGACAGGGGGCTTCGACGAGCAGTACTTC. Its translation: CASSEVPTGGFDEQYF.

The gene calls are TRBV10-3 and TRBJ1-1, with D possibly being TRBD1 (6 bases). CDR1 is ENHRY, CDR2 SYGVKD, per germline. The CDR3 loop spans 16 amino acids. V was shortened by 7 bases and J by 0 bases, with 18 bases between the two germline ends. CDR3 amino acids: CAITEQGGGMNTEAFF. The CDR3 DNA reads as TGTGCCATCACCGAGCAGGGTGGGGGCATGAACACTGAAGCTTTCTTT.

The CDR3 spells CASSSLRGQGEKLFF. Written as DNA, the CDR3 is TGTGCCAGCAGCTCCCTTAGGGGGCAGGGCGAAAAACTGTTTTTT. The chain recombines TRBV28 with TRBJ1-4; 7 nucleotides line up with TRBD1. The CDR3 is 15 amino acids. Losses at the gene ends were 6 bases for V and 8 bases for J; bases not matched to a gene: 12. Germline-derived CDR1 and CDR2 are MDHEN and SYDVKM.

The rearrangement links TRBV19 to TRBJ1-5; D gene uncertain. Trimming cost V 7 bases and J 0 bases, with 13 bases left between them. CDR1 LNHDA and CDR2 SQIVND come from the germline V gene (reference sequence). CDR3 length: 15 residues. The CDR3 DNA reads TGTGCCAGTACTCCGTCAGGCAATAGCAATCAGCCCCAGCATTTT. This gives the protein CASTPSGNSNQPQHF.

V is TRBV28 and J is TRBJ2-3; perhaps TRBD2 as D (5 bases). CDR1 and CDR2 from the germline V gene are MDHEN and SYDVKM. This CDR3 is built from 13 residues. Deletions cut 8 bases from V and 3 bases from J, with 12 bases between. The CDR3 DNA reads as TGTGCCAGCCAGCGGAGAGGGACAGATACGCAGTATTTT. It specifies CASQRRGTDTQYF.

This chain connects TRBV9 to TRBJ2-4, with D possibly TRBD2 on 5 matching bases. The V end was cut by 0 bases, the J end by 0 bases, with 19 bases between. CDR3 size: 19 residues. Germline CDR1 is SGDLS and CDR2 is YYNGEE. The CDR3: CASSVDGIGHKLAKNIQYF. The CDR3 DNA is TGTGCCAGCAGCGTAGACGGGATCGGGCACAAACTAGCCAAAAACATTCAGTACTTC.

The chain couples TRBV7-6 to TRBJ1-3; TRBD1 matches at 8 bases. This CDR3 spans 18 amino acids. Trimming cost V 0 bases and J 1 base; bases outside gene matches: 8. In germline, CDR1 is SGHVS, CDR2 FNYEAQ. The CDR3 sequence: CASSLAGTGGVSGNTIYF. As DNA, the CDR3 is TGTGCCAGCAGCTTAGCGGGAACAGGGGGTGTATCTGGAAACACCATATATTTT.

V is TRBV7-2 and J is TRBJ2-7, with 9 bases identical to TRBD1. Germline V gives CDR1 SGHTA, CDR2 FQGNSA. The CDR3 covers 14 residues. The trim removed 5 bases at V and 3 bases at J, leaving 5 bases unmatched. The CDR3 here is CASSPGTGFYEQYF. The CDR3 coding sequence is TGTGCCAGCAGCCCCGGGACAGGGTTCTACGAGCAGTACTTC.

The rearrangement uses TRBV5-1 and TRBJ2-7, with unresolved D. This CDR3 contains 13 residues. Trimming left V 2 bases short and J 2 bases short, with 8 bases between. Germline assignment: CDR1 SGHRS and CDR2 YFSETQ. Written as DNA, the CDR3 is TGCGCCAGCAGCTTCGGCGGCACCTACGAGCAGTACTTC. Encoded protein: CASSFGGTYEQYF.

V usage is TRBV4-1 and J usage is TRBJ2-7; 7 bases are a match to TRBD1. CDR3 length: 15 amino acids. CDR1 is MGHRA and CDR2 is YSYEKL in the germline V gene. The ends lost 1 base at V and 1 base at J; junction bases unmatched: 4. The CDR3 coding sequence is TGCGCCAGCAGCCAAGTGGGGACAGAGTCCTACGAGCAGTACTTC. Residues: CASSQVGTESYEQYF.

In this sample, this clone turned up a few times. This chain joins TRBV3-1 (or the pseudogene TRBV3-2) and TRBJ1-4, with 7 nucleotides matching TRBD1. CDR1 LGHDT and CDR2 YNNKEL come from the germline V gene (reference sequence). J gave up 6 bases and V 1 base, and 2 bases lay outside the gene matches. The CDR3 consists of 14 residues. Here the CDR3 DNA reads TGTGCCAGCAGCCAAGGGGACAGAGATGAAAAACTGTTTTTT. Translating gives CASSQGDRDEKLFF.

The J gene is TRBJ1-1, the V gene TRBV20-1; 8 nucleotides line up with TRBD1. The CDR3 extends over 11 amino acids. V dropped 7 bases and J dropped 7; count of bases not matched to a gene: 5. The germline gives CDR1 DFQATT, CDR2 SNEGSKA (reference sequence). DNA of the CDR3: TGCAGTGGAGCCGGGACAGGTGAAGCTTTCTTT. Its protein product is CSGAGTGEAFF.

This chain uses TRBV3-1 (or the pseudogene TRBV3-2) with TRBJ1-3; D gene ambiguous. This CDR3 is 15 amino acids long. The germline V gene has CDR1 LGHDT and CDR2 YNNKEL (reference sequence). Trimming stripped 1 base from V and 3 bases from J, with 10 bases between. The CDR3 is CASSQGRVVGNTIYF. For the CDR3, the DNA is TGTGCCAGCAGCCAAGGGCGGGTTGTTGGAAACACCATATATTTT.